What follows describes a single T cell receptor beta chain. What antigen it recognizes has not been identified. No much larger clonotype is one base removed from it; base qualities were not supplied. This entry belongs to a study of blood T cell repertoires in COVID-19 (dated by TCRdb to the early 2020s). For context, the study as a whole: The collaborator samples originated in the United States, Italy and Spain and spanned the acute and convalescent phases of COVID-19. Samples came from the ongoing ImmuneRACE study (first 160 participants) plus 1,254 subjects from 6 global collaborators. The sample metadata nearly always contained a de-identified subject ID, COVID-19 status, age in years and sex. A freely available public database, intended as a resource for researchers studying the immune response to SARS-CoV-2, is where the repertoires were released. The prospective study material was composed of cDNA or gDNA derived from T cells, B-cell-depleted T cells, or PBMCs. The dataset comprised deeply sampled blood TCRbeta repertoires from subjects exposed to, actively infected with, or recovered from COVID-19. Where available, HLA class I and class II types were taken from metadata supplied by the sample provider and were not determined by assay-based typing. Here is what the overall study found, with its caveats: The amount of clinical and demographic metadata varied by source and participant and was provided uncurated.

TCRbeta CDR3 regions were amplified from genomic DNA by means of the immunoSEQ Assay, a bias-controlled multiplex PCR. The authors processed their data as follows. The number of nucleated cells in each sample was estimated from the amplification of reference gene primers within the assay. To quantify the absolute abundance of each unique TCRbeta CDR3 rearrangement, sequence reads were collapsed and filtered. For each sample, productive Simpson clonality was calculated as the square root of Simpson's diversity index across productive rearrangements. Entries here come from immuneACCESS through TCRdb and include only in-frame sequences with V and J called. Some clones fail to appear in such tables; in the studies checked, an unresolved V gene covers under half of the shortfall, and the cause of the remainder is unknown. That table is the source of V, J and clone size, and D and trimming were worked out from the DNA. The sample yields more than 200,000 clones; around 86% were counted once. The top ten constitute roughly 4.9% of the sample.

The germline V gene sets CDR1 to SGHTA and CDR2 to FQGTGA. V has 5 bases trimmed and J has 1 base trimmed; junction bases matching no gene number 7. From cysteine to phenylalanine, the CDR3 is 15 amino acids long. This entry keeps only the CDR3 DNA: 45 bases, framed from base 1. At one collaborating source in Seattle, patients were enrolled during active infection and were followed longitudinally through the course of disease. Each collaborating institution followed its own protocols to collect whole blood in K2EDTA tubes. Collaborator samples were shipped for TCRbeta analysis as frozen whole blood, isolated PBMCs, or DNA extracted from either sample type.

Here the chain combines TRBV7-3 and TRBJ2-5, with 7 bases matching TRBD2. What was sequenced was peripheral blood. The clonotype originates from a woman aged 60 to 75 with COVID-19, enrolled during active disease. The bases are TGTGCCAGCAGCCCGGGGGGATCGCTCCAAGAGACCCAGTACTTC. Its translation reads: CASSPGGSLQETQYF. Outside the CDR3, residues come from the reference TRBV7-3 and TRBJ2-5 proteins, so the full variable domain is: GAGVSQTPSNKVTEKGKYVELRCDPISGHTALYWYRQSLGQGPEFLIYFQGTGAADDSGLPNDRFFAVRPEGSVSTLKIQRTERGDSAVYLCASSPGGSLQETQYFGPGTRLLVL.